This T cell receptor beta chain derives from a study of CD8+CD57+ T cells in acquired aplastic anemia. Study-wide results and caveats: The study identified under 30 CD8+ CDR3 sequences shared by patients and controls.

Patients who underwent sequencing had shown CD8+CD57+ cell expansion by flow cytometry. Diagnosis of severe acquired aplastic anemia applied to all patients. Blood was sampled before the patients had received any therapy. It was genomic DNA that served as the template for profiling TCR beta VDJ and CDR3. TCRdb re-called the reads with MiXCR, one entry per CDR3 protein. The sample carries roughly 200,000 distinct CDR3 sequences, roughly three fifths recorded once. This CDR3 region has 14 residues. Trimming took 2 bases from V and 7 from J; bases not matched to a gene: 4. Germline loops: CDR1 DFQATT, CDR2 SNEGSKA (reference sequence). As to this clonotype: Its matching antigen is unknown.

What was sequenced was sorted CD4+, CD8+, or CD8+CD57+ T cells (not recorded which) from PBMCs. The chain recombines TRBV20-1 with TRBJ2-1, with 11 nucleotides matching TRBD2. The receptor was derived from a human donor with aplastic anemia. CDR3 sequence: CSARTSGSFNEQFF. CDR3 nucleotide sequence: TGCAGTGCTAGAACTAGCGGGAGTTTTAATGAGCAGTTCTTC.